One sample yielded the 18 T cell receptor beta chains listed below, sequenced in a study of blood T cell repertoires in COVID-19. Measured with immunoSEQ multiplex PCR; TCRdb has only the in-frame clones, and not every one. This sample has 50,000 to 55,000 clones, with around 87% found just once. Source material: peripheral blood. All receptors derive from a man in his forties or fifties with acute or convalescent COVID-19.

In its sample, this clone was seen a few times. V is TRBV6-5 and J is TRBJ2-3, with a tentative D call TRBD2 (5 bases). The CDR3 has 13 residues. V gave up 2 bases and J gave up 4 bases, with 7 bases separating them. Germline CDR1 MNHEY, CDR2 SVGAGI. CDR3 amino acids: CASSYHGADTQYF. For the CDR3, the DNA is TGTGCCAGCAGTTACCACGGGGCAGATACGCAGTATTTT.

Comment on this clone: No DNA is shown, since the ends of the CDR3 on it are uncertain; the CDR3 is the one TCRdb lists. V gene TRBV14 combines with J gene TRBJ1-6. Germline loops: CDR1 SGHDN, CDR2 FVKESK. The CDR3 extends over 13 residues, inclusive of both ends. CDR3 protein: CASSQVGVGSPHF.

The chain couples TRBV7-2 to TRBJ2-1, with TRBD2 matching 11 bases. Trimming took 4 bases from V and 7 from J; bases not matched to a gene: 12. The CDR3 consists of 17 residues. Germline CDR1 SGHTA, CDR2 FQGNSA. The DNA of the CDR3 is TGTGCCAGCAGCTCCGATACTAGCGGGGGCCCCTTTAATGAGCAGTTCTTC. This gives the protein CASSSDTSGGPFNEQFF.

DNA for the CDR3: TGTGCCAGCAGCCTAGACAGGGTCAGCTCCTACAATGAGCAGTTCTTC. Protein: CASSLDRVSSYNEQFF. The chain combines TRBV7-8 with TRBJ2-1; 7 positions match TRBD1. The CDR3 covers 16 residues. Germline CDR1 and CDR2: SGHVS and FQNEAQ. V lost 5 bases, J lost 0 bases, and 7 bases stayed unmatched.

The sample holds a few counts of this clone. Germline is not matched at one junction end, which may reflect a read error. This chain uses TRBV7-7 with TRBJ2-5; D is unresolved. Germline values: CDR1 SSHAT, CDR2 FNYEAQ (reference sequence). The CDR3 consists of 15 residues. The CDR3 nucleotides are TGTGCTAGCAGCTTAGATGCTGCAGGAATAGGGACCCAGTACTTC. Its translation: CASSLDAAGIGTQYF. Filled out from reference TRBV7-7 and TRBJ2-5, the complete variable domain reads GAGVSQSPRYKVTKRGQDVTLRCDPISSHATLYWYQQALGQGPEFLTYFNYEAQPDKSGLPSDRFSAERPEGSISTLTIQRTEQRDSAMYRCASSLDAAGIGTQYFGPGTRLLVL.

The gene calls are TRBV11-2 and TRBJ1-5; no clear D. V was cut by 5 bases and J by 7 bases, with 12 bases left in between. The CDR3 has 13 amino acids. Germline V CDR1 and CDR2: SGHAT, FQNNGV. CDR3 sequence reads: CASSAAGEQPQHF. The CDR3 DNA reads as TGTGCCAGCAGCGCCGCCGGGGAACAGCCCCAGCATTTT.

This chain connects TRBV6-5 to TRBJ1-2, with TRBD1 identical over 7 bases. J was trimmed by 6 bases and V by 5 bases; bases with no gene match: 9. The germline V gene encodes CDR1 MNHEY and CDR2 SVGAGI. The CDR3 loop spans 14 amino acids. This CDR3 is CASSTRQGADGYTF. The DNA of the CDR3 is TGTGCCAGCAGTACGAGACAGGGAGCCGATGGCTACACCTTC.

V usage is TRBV30 and J usage is TRBJ2-3; 8 bases map to TRBD1. CDR1 and CDR2 (germline): GTSNPN, SVGIG (reference sequence). V was pared by 2 bases and J by 11 bases, with 6 bases of the junction left unmatched. This CDR3 has 12 amino acids. CDR3 sequence: CAWSRDRGGQYF. The CDR3 nucleotides read TGTGCCTGGAGTCGAGACAGGGGCGGGCAGTATTTT.

This clone appeared a few times. The sample contains more than one DNA sequence encoding this CDR3. The chain joins TRBV5-1 to TRBJ2-5, with D perhaps matching TRBD1 (6 bases). Germline CDR1 is SGHRS and CDR2 is YFSETQ. V was cut by 4 bases and J by 2 bases, with 12 bases left in between. The CDR3 loop spans 14 amino acids. The CDR3 reads CASSPGQPQETQYF. CDR3 sequence (DNA): TGCGCCAGCAGCCCCGGACAGCCGCAAGAGACCCAGTACTTC. Full variable domain (remainder filled in from reference TRBV5-1 and TRBJ2-5): KAGVTQTPRYLIKTRGQQVTLSCSPISGHRSVSWYQQTPGQGLQFLFEYFSETQRNKGNFPGRFSGRQFSNSRSEMNVSTLELGDSALYLCASSPGQPQETQYFGPGTRLLVL.

The chain links TRBV25-1 to TRBJ1-4; D remains unclear. CDR1 is MGHDK, CDR2 SYGVNS, per germline. Trimming left V 7 bases short and J 8 bases short, with 8 bases between. The CDR3 runs to 11 residues. CDR3 nucleotide sequence: TGTGCCAGCACTAGTGGCGAAAAACTGTTTTTT. Its protein product is CASTSGEKLFF.

In nucleotides, the CDR3 is TGTGCCAGTACCTCTAGCGGCCTTGGGAATGAGCAGTTCTTC. Its translation: CASTSSGLGNEQFF. The chain uses TRBV19 and TRBJ2-1; 7 bases match TRBD2. The CDR3 has 14 amino acids. Germline V gene lookup returns CDR1 LNHDA and CDR2 SQIVND (reference sequence). After removal of 7 bases from V and 7 bases from J, the junction contained 10 bases not matched to a gene.

The chain couples TRBV28 to TRBJ2-1; the match to TRBD2 covers 10 bases. The V and J ends lost 2 bases and 9 bases, in that order; junction bases with no gene match: 7. The CDR3 contains 15 residues. Germline CDR1 MDHEN, CDR2 SYDVKM. Here the CDR3 DNA reads TGTGCCAGCAGTTTAAATAGCGGGAGGTCTGGTGAGCAGTTCTTC. Encoded protein: CASSLNSGRSGEQFF.

The chain employs TRBV30 and TRBJ2-5; D is perhaps TRBD2 (6 bases). This CDR3 is 12 amino acids long. The V gene's germline CDR1 is GTSNPN and CDR2 SVGIG (reference sequence). V lost 8 bases, J lost 5 bases, and 15 bases lay in between. In DNA, the CDR3 is TGTGCCGGACGCGGGGCAGGGGAGACCCAGTACTTC. It translates to CAGRGAGETQYF.

The chain joins TRBV30 to TRBJ2-1, with TRBD2 matching over 12 bases. The CDR3 extends over 12 amino acids. Per the germline V gene, CDR1 is GTSNPN and CDR2 is SVGIG (reference sequence). The trim removed 7 bases at V and 7 bases at J, leaving 2 bases unmatched. The DNA of the CDR3 is TGTGCCTCTAGCGGGGGGGCTAATGAGCAGTTCTTC. Encoded protein: CASSGGANEQFF.

This chain joins TRBV18 and TRBJ2-1; TRBD2 agrees at 7 bases. Per the germline V gene, CDR1 is KGHSH and CDR2 is LQKENI. After removal of 5 bases from V and 7 bases from J, the junction contained 5 bases not matched to a gene. The CDR3 sequence is 13 residues long. The CDR3 bases are TGTGCCAGCTCAACCACAGCGGGGAATGAGCAGTTCTTC. Encoded protein: CASSTTAGNEQFF.

The chain carries TRBV5-8 and TRBJ2-1; 10 nucleotides agree with TRBD1. The junction had 2 bases not matched to a gene; V was cut back by 4 bases and J by 4 bases. The CDR3 totals 14 residues. Germline CDR1 reads SGHTS; CDR2 reads YDEGEE. CDR3 bases: TGTGCCAGCAGCACGGGACAGGGGTACAATGAGCAGTTCTTC. Protein sequence: CASSTGQGYNEQFF.

As for this clone: Compared with germline, one end of the junction differs, possibly owing to a read error. The V call is TRBV7-7, the J call TRBJ2-7; tentatively, D is TRBD1 (5 bases). This CDR3 is 19 amino acids long. Germline V CDR1 and CDR2: SSHAT, FNYEAQ (reference sequence). The CDR3 DNA follows: TGTGCTAGCAGCTTTTCCCCTTACTCCGACAGTTTCCTGACCTACGAGCAGTACTTC. Translation gives CASSFSPYSDSFLTYEQYF.

This rearrangement joins TRBV12-3 or TRBV12-4 to TRBJ1-5, with D maybe TRBD1 (6 bases). This CDR3 has 13 amino acids. V was cut by 5 bases and J by 5 bases, with 10 bases left in between. Written as DNA, the CDR3 is TGTGCCAGCAGTCCCACAGGGCATCAGCCCCAGCATTTT. This codes for CASSPTGHQPQHF.